This passage covers 10 T cell receptor beta chains from one sample sequenced in a study of Tregs in tolerant kidney transplant recipients. Repertoires were generated with immunoSEQ multiplex PCR, while TCRdb's copy carries only in-frame clones and drops some. The sample carries over 85,000 clones, more than 85% recorded once. The sequenced sample was CD4+ T cells from blood, obtained before the transplant. These receptors were taken from a human donor who received a combined kidney and bone marrow transplant.

The genes are TRBV19 and TRBJ1-5; D remains ambiguous. Per germline, CDR1 LNHDA and CDR2 SQIVND (reference sequence). This CDR3 contains 16 residues. The V gene lost 3 bases and the J gene lost 3 bases, with 15 bases spanning the gap. CDR3 DNA: TGTGCCAGTAGTATGCGAATGGAGGGTTACAATCAGCCCCAGCATTTT. Amino acids: CASSMRMEGYNQPQHF.

The sample holds one count of this clone. The chain links TRBV7-8 to TRBJ2-2, with unresolved D. Germline CDR1 SGHVS, CDR2 FQNEAQ. The CDR3 consists of 13 residues. Trimming cost V 5 bases and J 6 bases, with 10 bases left between them. CDR3 amino acids: CASSLGLSGELFF. The CDR3, as DNA: TGTGCCAGCAGCCTCGGGTTGTCCGGGGAGCTGTTTTTT.

This clone was counted once. The chain employs TRBV2 and TRBJ1-2; the D is unclear. CDR1 is SNHLY, CDR2 FYNNEI, per germline. V gave up 7 bases and J gave up 2 bases, with 8 bases separating them. The CDR3 contains 12 residues. The CDR3 nucleotides read TGTGCCAGCAATAACGGGAACTATGGCTACACCTTC. Translated, it gives CASNNGNYGYTF.

This clone has more than one count but fewer than ten. V and J are TRBV3-2 and TRBJ1-4; TRBD1 is taken as the D call from the table, unchecked against the DNA. TRBV3-2 has pseudogene status. This CDR3 region has 9 residues. This CDR3 is CASQGKLFF. The CDR3 nucleotides are TGTGCCAGCCAGGGAAAACTGTTTTTT.

V is TRBV19 and J is TRBJ2-7; 9 bases are shared with TRBD1. CDR3 length: 14 amino acids. CDR1 LNHDA and CDR2 SQIVND come from the germline V gene (reference sequence). Unmatched junction bases numbered 4, after V lost 3 bases and J lost 4 bases. The CDR3 reads CASSIGTGTYEQYF. CDR3 DNA: TGTGCCAGTAGTATCGGGACAGGGACTTACGAGCAGTACTTC. The complete variable domain, with remaining parts taken from reference TRBV19 and TRBJ2-7, reads DGGITQSPKYLFRKEGQNVTLSCEQNLNHDAMYWYRQDPGQGLRLIYYSQIVNDFQKGDIAEGYSVSREKKESFPLTVTSAQKNPTAFYLCASSIGTGTYEQYFGPGTRLTVT.

This chain connects TRBV9 to TRBJ2-7; 9 positions match TRBD2. Losses at the gene ends were 3 bases for V and 4 bases for J; bases not matched to a gene: 8. Germline V lookup: CDR1 SGDLS, CDR2 YYNGEE. There are 15 residues in the CDR3. Here the CDR3 DNA reads TGTGCCAGCAGCGCGTCCCTAGCGGGGATTTACGAGCAGTACTTC. Its translation: CASSASLAGIYEQYF.

V gene TRBV30 combines with J gene TRBJ1-2; D not certain. The CDR3 runs to 13 residues. The germline V and J ends were trimmed by 2 bases and 6 bases, with 13 bases remaining between them. CDR1 is GTSNPN, CDR2 SVGIG, per germline (reference sequence). For the CDR3, the DNA is TGTGCCTGGAGTATCTTTGGTCCGGATGGCTACACCTTC. This codes for CAWSIFGPDGYTF. Full variable domain (missing parts from reference TRBV30 and TRBJ1-2): SQTIHQWPATLVQPVGSPLSLECTVEGTSNPNLYWYRQAAGRGLQLLFYSVGIGQISSEVPQNLSASRPQDRQFILSSKKLLLSDSGFYLCAWSIFGPDGYTFGSGTRLTVV.

J is TRBJ2-5 and V is TRBV4-1; TRBD2 agrees at 10 bases. The germline V gene has CDR1 MGHRA and CDR2 YSYEKL. CDR3 length: 15 residues. The junction had 5 bases not matched to a gene; V was cut back by 0 bases and J by 7 bases. CDR3 sequence: CASSQEERGGWTQYF. CDR3 bases: TGCGCCAGCAGCCAAGAGGAGCGGGGGGGTTGGACCCAGTACTTC.

V usage is TRBV7-3 and J usage is TRBJ2-3; D unclear. Trimming pared 5 bases from V and 4 bases from J, leaving 13 bases between. The germline V gene has CDR1 SGHTA and CDR2 FQGTGA. The CDR3 runs 14 residues. In nucleotides, the CDR3 is TGTGCCAGCAGCGAGCAGCCGACTTCAGATACGCAGTATTTT. Translated, it gives CASSEQPTSDTQYF.

This chain connects TRBV5-6 to TRBJ2-3; the match to TRBD2 covers 7 bases. Germline CDR1 is SGHDT and CDR2 is YYEEEE. This CDR3 spans 15 amino acids. With V trimmed by 4 bases and J by 6 bases, 11 bases remained unmatched. The CDR3 reads CASSPELAKADTQYF. Here the CDR3 DNA reads TGTGCCAGCAGCCCCGAACTAGCGAAGGCGGATACGCAGTATTTT.